A selection of T cell receptor beta chains follows, all from one sample in a study of PD-L1 blockade in urothelial cancer. Method: immunoSEQ multiplex PCR; TCRdb's copy keeps in-frame clones and lacks some. The sample consists of 95,000 to 150,000 clones, around 88% of them appearing once. The sample was PBMCs, taken around atezolizumab (anti-PD-L1) treatment. These receptors all stem from a man aged 50 to 59 with urothelial cancer. CDR3s include the opening cysteine and the closing phenylalanine or tryptophan. A D gene is named only where the DNA matches it firmly.

d_gene,v_gene,CDR3aa
TRBD2,TRBV27,CASTETSGRVGTQYF
-,TRBV7-9,CASSLVGPETQPQHF
-,TRBV6-4,CASKGEKDSDTQYF
-,TRBV5-1,CASSLGGGMTYNEQFF
-,TRBV15,CATSRGRLGEKLFF
TRBD2,TRBV4-1,CASSQERGLAGGLNTGELFF
TRBD2,TRBV5-1,CASSLNIAGTGNEQFF
TRBD1,TRBV19,CASSPGTGVIDYGYTF
TRBD2,TRBV11-1,CASSLRSGRGSYEQYF
-,TRBV5-4,CASSSMGGRELFF
TRBD1,TRBV30,CAWSRDRGIEKLFF
TRBD1,TRBV5-1,CASSLGTGGWEQFF
-,TRBV2,CASLRLTLTYNEQFF
-,TRBV28,CASTKDGVRSEQYF
TRBD1,TRBV10-3,CAISVWTGVNEQFF
-,TRBV18,CASSSTGKGVNTEAFF
-,TRBV18,CASSKGMKGDVAFF
-,TRBV11-3,CASSFRGIGNEQFF
TRBD1,TRBV11-1,CASSLRTGGGELFF
-,TRBV7-9,CASTDTLNTEAFF
TRBD1,TRBV7-3,CASSLSLGTGNNEQFF
TRBD1,TRBV30,CAGSSGQGFYEQYF
TRBD1,TRBV4-1,CASSQTGGPSPLHF
-,TRBV11-2,CASSRGHSSYEQYF
TRBD1,TRBV6-1,CASSEKTGMSPLHF
-,TRBV6-5,CASRGPARQETQYF
TRBD2,TRBV5-1,CASSALAGVFNEQFF
-,TRBV2,CATQWGVTDTQYF
TRBD2,TRBV7-2,CASSLGAGGPHEQFF
-,TRBV2,CASSRSRPINEQFF
TRBD1,TRBV28,CASRGQGSVSPLHF
-,TRBV4-1,CASSQELSNRVFGNTIYF
-,TRBV29-1,CSVQRRYNEQFF
TRBD2,TRBV6-6,CASLQGGSFYEQYF
-,TRBV6-1,CASSEGGRDGYTF
TRBD1,TRBV14,CASSQATGAGELFF
TRBD1,TRBV6-5,CASSLPGGYGYTF
-,TRBV9,CASSPKGAEYTGELFF
-,TRBV9,CASSVAGKYQETQYF
TRBD1,TRBV30,CAWSVRDRGWATNEKLFF
TRBD1,TRBV2,CASHKTGTNEKLFF
TRBD2,TRBV14,CASSRAGVPDTQYF
-,TRBV10-3,CAISESKGVYEQYF
TRBD1,TRBV30,CAWSVGQGVRGYTF
-,TRBV6-1,CASSELASTEAFF
-,TRBV28,CASSGQFGSYEQYF
-,TRBV9,CASSVEGGRGTEAFF
-,TRBV29-1,CSVVGEAYEQYF
TRBD1,TRBV30,CAWARNRGGMNTEAFF
-,TRBV18,CASSPDSLSYEQYF
TRBD1,TRBV28,CASSLSGRGRINQPQHF
TRBD1,TRBV9,CASSVTGGNSPLHF
TRBD1,TRBV18,CASSPTGGQPQHF
-,TRBV7-7,CASRGGATAPTDTQYF
-,TRBV9,CASSVGSGTEQFF
-,TRBV11-3,CASSPQIVSYNEQFF
-,TRBV30,CAWMRAPNTEAFF